These 12 T cell receptor beta chains came from one sample sequenced in a study of blood T cells in healthy people across ages (dated by TCRdb to between 2014 and 2017). Libraries were prepared through 5' RACE. Sequencing relied on an Illumina HiSeq 2500. A second PCR of about 7 to 12 cycles was run with a J-beta primer mix and a sample-barcoded 5' primer. Clones were called with MiXCR by TCRdb after fastp trimmed the public reads at Q25, and only in-frame beta chains were retained. Rows are unified per CDR3 protein, each entry keeping the most common DNA and genes. The sample has about 1.8 million distinct CDR3 sequences on record, roughly 49% of them singletons. Around 2.1% of the sample is taken by the ten largest. Sequencing input: blood. These receptors originate from a woman aged 40 to 55 in good health.

This clonotype has only a few counts. This chain links TRBV5-1 with TRBJ2-7; D gene unclear. Trimming removed 3 bases at V and 6 bases at J, with 13 bases between. Germline loops: CDR1 SGHRS, CDR2 YFSETQ. CDR3 length: 13 residues. In DNA, the CDR3 is TGCGCCAGCAGCTATTCGAAAGGTAGCGAGCAGTACTTC. Translation gives CASSYSKGSEQYF.

The chain joins TRBV24-1 to TRBJ2-1, with 14 positions matching TRBD2. J gave up 9 bases and V 0 bases, and 0 bases lay outside the gene matches. Germline-derived CDR1 and CDR2 are KGHDR and SFDVKD. CDR3 length: 15 residues. The CDR3: CATSDLGLAGGEQFF. The DNA for the CDR3 is TGTGCCACCAGTGATTTGGGACTAGCGGGGGGTGAGCAGTTCTTC.

The gene calls are TRBV28 and TRBJ2-1; tentative D call: TRBD1 (5 bases). The CDR3 length is 15 residues. CDR1 and CDR2 from the germline V gene are MDHEN and SYDVKM. Trimming cost V 5 bases and J 4 bases, with 15 bases left between them. CDR3 in DNA: TGTGCCAGCAGTCGTCAGGACAACGTGTACAATGAGCAGTTCTTC. Amino acid sequence: CASSRQDNVYNEQFF.

J is TRBJ2-1 and V is TRBV7-9; unclear D gene. Germline values: CDR1 SEHNR, CDR2 FQNEAQ (reference sequence). V lost 0 bases, J lost 9 bases, and 9 bases lay in between. The CDR3 consists of 13 residues. The CDR3 DNA follows: TGTGCCAGCAGCTTAGCCCGTCCCAGTGAGCAGTTCTTC. It codes for CASSLARPSEQFF.

A few counts support this clonotype. The rearrangement uses TRBV28 and TRBJ1-2; D gene uncertain. Germline V gene sequence: CDR1 MDHEN, CDR2 SYDVKM. V lost 3 bases and J lost 2, with 13 bases in between. The length of the CDR3 is 15 residues. The CDR3 DNA sequence: TGTGCCAGCAGTTTCCACGGGAGTACAAACTATGGCTACACCTTC. Protein product: CASSFHGSTNYGYTF.

The V call is TRBV6-6, the J call TRBJ2-3; D may be TRBD2 (6 bases). The V gene's germline CDR1 is MNHNY and CDR2 SVGAGI (reference sequence). CDR3 length: 14 residues. The germline V and J ends were trimmed by 0 bases and 4 bases, with 8 bases remaining between them. The DNA of the CDR3 is TGTGCCAGCAGTTACTCGACTAGTTCAGATACGCAGTATTTT. This sequence encodes CASSYSTSSDTQYF.

The chain recombines TRBV5-4 with TRBJ2-7; weak D call: TRBD2 (6 bases). Germline-derived CDR1 and CDR2 are SGHNT and YYREEE (reference sequence). This CDR3 spans 14 amino acids. The V end lost 4 bases, the J end lost 2 bases, and 13 bases lay between the germline ends. DNA for the CDR3: TGTGCCAGCAGCCGGGGACTTGTTACCTACGAGCAGTACTTC. Residues: CASSRGLVTYEQYF.

This clonotype was counted a few times. DNA for the CDR3: TGTGCCAGCAGTTCCCCGCGGGGGGCTGTTGGGGCCAACGTCCTGACTTTC. Translated: CASSSPRGAVGANVLTF. The chain combines TRBV6-5 with TRBJ2-6, with TRBD2 identical over 8 bases. CDR1 and CDR2 from the germline V gene are MNHEY and SVGAGI. This CDR3 is 17 amino acids long. V shed 4 bases, J shed 3 bases, and the junction held 8 bases outside the gene matches.

The chain carries TRBV27 and TRBJ2-3; tentatively, D is TRBD1 or TRBD2 (6 bases each). The germline gives CDR1 MNHEY, CDR2 SMNVEV (reference sequence). The length of the CDR3 is 16 residues. V gave up 2 bases and J gave up 4 bases, with 16 bases separating them. The CDR3 region has the DNA TGTGCCAGCAGTTTAAGGGGGGAAATACCCCCAGATACGCAGTATTTT. Amino acids: CASSLRGEIPPDTQYF.

The chain links TRBV3-1 to TRBJ1-2; D gene ambiguous. The CDR3 has 12 residues. Trimming cost V 5 bases and J 8 bases, with 12 bases left between them. The germline V gene encodes CDR1 LGHDT and CDR2 YNNKEL (reference sequence). The CDR3 region is CASSGILIGYTF. CDR3 DNA: TGTGCCAGCAGCGGCATCTTGATCGGCTACACCTTC.

This clonotype was picked up a small number of times. The chain uses TRBV28 and TRBJ2-3; 9 bases map to TRBD2. The CDR3 is 14 residues long. Germline trimming cut 7 bases from V and 2 bases from J; bases unmatched to any gene: 4. From germline, CDR1 is MDHEN and CDR2 SYDVKM. The CDR3 protein is CASKERGATDTQYF. The CDR3 coding sequence is TGTGCCAGCAAAGAGCGGGGGGCCACAGATACGCAGTATTTT.

This clonotype came up a few times. V usage is TRBV5-6 and J usage is TRBJ2-1; D remains ambiguous. Germline lookup yields CDR1 SGHDT and CDR2 YYEEEE. The CDR3 extends over 13 amino acids. The V end lost 2 bases, the J end lost 8 bases, and 11 bases lay between the germline ends. The CDR3 spells CASSFGPTDEQFF. The CDR3 region has the DNA TGTGCCAGCAGCTTCGGTCCAACGGATGAGCAGTTCTTC.